A selection of T cell receptor beta chains follows, all from one sample in a study of T cells after yellow fever vaccination. TCRdb re-derived calls from the 5' RACE reads in MiXCR, one entry per CDR3 protein. Among about 160,000 distinct CDR3 sequences listed, about 7% were seen once. The source material was CD4+ T cells sorted from PBMCs, sampled less than 6 days after the first yellow fever vaccination. The receptors here all came from a man between 18 and 35 years old who received the YFV17D yellow fever vaccine. Each CDR3 is given with its conserved first and last residue. D genes are given only for firm matches. For some rows the clone size is stated as once, few or many, or as a class when expanded; others skip it.

v_call: TRBV6-5
d_call: -
j_call: TRBJ1-2
clone_size: many
cdr3_aa: CASSQLGYGYTF
cdr3_nt: TGTGCCAGCAGTCAACTGGGGTATGGCTACACCTTC

v_call: TRBV4-1
d_call: -
j_call: TRBJ2-6
clone_size: -
cdr3_aa: CASSQPSGANVLTF
cdr3_nt: TGCGCCAGCAGCCAGCCCTCTGGGGCCAACGTCCTGACTTTC

v_call: TRBV11-2
d_call: -
j_call: TRBJ2-7
clone_size: -
cdr3_aa: CASSLGPDLYEQYF
cdr3_nt: TGTGCCAGCAGCTTAGGACCGGATTTGTACGAGCAGTACTTC

v_call: TRBV3-1
d_call: -
j_call: TRBJ2-2
clone_size: many
cdr3_aa: CASSQDRRGSGELFF
cdr3_nt: TGTGCCAGCAGCCAAGATCGGCGGGGCTCCGGGGAGCTGTTTTTT

v_call: TRBV20-1
d_call: TRBD2
j_call: TRBJ2-5
clone_size: many
cdr3_aa: CSAHPTSGGSQETQYF
cdr3_nt: TGCAGTGCCCACCCGACTAGCGGGGGGTCGCAGGAGACCCAGTACTTC

v_call: TRBV16
d_call: -
j_call: TRBJ1-5
clone_size: many
cdr3_aa: CASSPDSNQPQHF
cdr3_nt: TGTGCCAGCAGCCCCGATAGCAATCAGCCCCAGCATTTT

v_call: TRBV7-2
d_call: -
j_call: TRBJ2-1
clone_size: many
cdr3_aa: CASSLFNNEQFF
cdr3_nt: TGTGCCAGCAGCTTGTTCAACAATGAGCAGTTCTTC

v_call: TRBV7-2
d_call: -
j_call: TRBJ1-4
clone_size: few
cdr3_aa: CASSFAGVEKLFF
cdr3_nt: TGTGCCAGCAGCTTTGCCGGGGTAGAAAAACTGTTTTTT

v_call: TRBV7-2
d_call: TRBD2
j_call: TRBJ2-3
clone_size: few
cdr3_aa: CASSFWTSGGTDTQYF
cdr3_nt: TGTGCCAGCAGCTTTTGGACTAGCGGGGGCACAGATACGCAGTATTTT

v_call: TRBV6-2/TRBV6-3
d_call: TRBD2
j_call: TRBJ2-1
clone_size: -
cdr3_aa: CASRGGLRNEQFF
cdr3_nt: TGTGCCAGCCGGGGGGGGTTGAGGAATGAGCAGTTCTTC

v_call: TRBV30
d_call: -
j_call: TRBJ1-1
clone_size: many
cdr3_aa: CAWSLEGVSEAFF
cdr3_nt: TGTGCCTGGAGTTTGGAGGGGGTGAGTGAAGCTTTCTTT

v_call: TRBV5-1
d_call: -
j_call: TRBJ1-1
clone_size: many
cdr3_aa: CASSNQGWNTEAFF
cdr3_nt: TGCGCCAGCAGCAACCAGGGGTGGAACACTGAAGCTTTCTTT

v_call: TRBV7-8
d_call: TRBD1
j_call: TRBJ1-4
clone_size: -
cdr3_aa: CASRKDRGLRANEKLFF
cdr3_nt: TGTGCCAGCAGAAAGGACAGGGGGCTAAGGGCCAATGAAAAACTGTTTTTT

v_call: TRBV5-1
d_call: -
j_call: TRBJ2-7
clone_size: many
cdr3_aa: CASSSGTEIDEQYF
cdr3_nt: TGCGCCAGCAGCTCCGGGACCGAGATCGACGAGCAGTACTTC

v_call: TRBV5-4
d_call: -
j_call: TRBJ2-7
clone_size: few
cdr3_aa: CASSLGQGKAYEQYF
cdr3_nt: TGTGCCAGCAGCTTGGGACAAGGAAAAGCCTACGAGCAGTACTTC

v_call: TRBV4-1
d_call: -
j_call: TRBJ2-7
clone_size: many
cdr3_aa: CASSQGGQAYEQYF
cdr3_nt: TGCGCCAGCAGCCAAGGTGGACAAGCCTACGAGCAGTACTTC

v_call: TRBV20-1
d_call: TRBD2
j_call: TRBJ2-1
clone_size: -
cdr3_aa: CSAALGGGPYNEQFF
cdr3_nt: TGCAGTGCTGCACTGGGGGGGGGTCCCTACAATGAGCAGTTCTTC

v_call: TRBV5-1
d_call: -
j_call: TRBJ1-2
clone_size: few
cdr3_aa: CASSLRVAGGYTF
cdr3_nt: TGCGCCAGCAGCTTGAGGGTGGCGGGCGGCTACACCTTC

v_call: TRBV7-9
d_call: -
j_call: TRBJ1-6
clone_size: few
cdr3_aa: CASSFGDYNSPLHF
cdr3_nt: TGTGCCAGCAGCTTTGGTGACTATAATTCACCCCTCCACTTT

v_call: TRBV6-1
d_call: TRBD1
j_call: TRBJ2-2
clone_size: -
cdr3_aa: CASSEARQGSGELFF
cdr3_nt: TGTGCCAGCAGTGAAGCGAGACAGGGAAGCGGGGAGCTGTTTTTT

v_call: TRBV7-2
d_call: -
j_call: TRBJ1-2
clone_size: many
cdr3_aa: CASSLVGFGYTF
cdr3_nt: TGTGCCAGCAGCTTAGTGGGTTTTGGCTACACCTTC

v_call: TRBV10-3
d_call: -
j_call: TRBJ2-3
clone_size: few
cdr3_aa: CAIRGQGPTDTQYF
cdr3_nt: TGTGCCATCAGGGGGCAGGGCCCCACAGATACGCAGTATTTT

v_call: TRBV5-1
d_call: -
j_call: TRBJ2-7
clone_size: many
cdr3_aa: CASSLGDYEQYF
cdr3_nt: TGCGCCAGCAGCTTGGGCGACTACGAGCAGTACTTC

v_call: TRBV6-1
d_call: -
j_call: TRBJ1-4
clone_size: -
cdr3_aa: CASSRGVAEKLVF
cdr3_nt: TGTGCCAGCAGTCGAGGGGTGGCTGAAAAACTGGTTTTT

v_call: TRBV12-3/TRBV12-4
d_call: -
j_call: TRBJ2-3
clone_size: many
cdr3_aa: CASSPPGLWDTQYF
cdr3_nt: TGTGCCAGCAGTCCCCCAGGGTTGTGGGATACGCAGTATTTT

v_call: TRBV23-1
d_call: -
j_call: TRBJ2-5
clone_size: few
cdr3_aa: CASSPLGPYQETQYF
cdr3_nt: TGCGCCAGCAGTCCCCTTGGACCGTACCAAGAGACCCAGTACTTC

v_call: TRBV9
d_call: -
j_call: TRBJ2-1
clone_size: -
cdr3_aa: CASSPGGPINEQFF
cdr3_nt: TGTGCCAGCAGCCCTGGGGGGCCCATCAATGAGCAGTTCTTC

v_call: TRBV5-6
d_call: -
j_call: TRBJ1-2
clone_size: many
cdr3_aa: CASSSGDYGYTF
cdr3_nt: TGTGCCAGCAGCTCAGGGGACTATGGCTACACCTTC

v_call: TRBV4-3
d_call: TRBD1
j_call: TRBJ2-5
clone_size: many
cdr3_aa: CASSRAGGRQGETQYF
cdr3_nt: TGCGCCAGCAGCCGAGCAGGGGGTCGACAAGGGGAGACCCAGTACTTC

v_call: TRBV7-9
d_call: TRBD1
j_call: TRBJ2-3
clone_size: many
cdr3_aa: CASSLLGQGVPDTQYF
cdr3_nt: TGTGCCAGCAGCCTACTGGGACAGGGGGTGCCAGATACGCAGTATTTT

v_call: TRBV11-2
d_call: TRBD2
j_call: TRBJ2-4
clone_size: -
cdr3_aa: CASRKLAGEAKNIQYF
cdr3_nt: TGTGCCAGCAGGAAACTAGCGGGGGAAGCCAAAAACATTCAGTACTTC

v_call: TRBV5-1
d_call: -
j_call: TRBJ1-1
clone_size: few
cdr3_aa: CASSSKAHPNTEAFF
cdr3_nt: TGCGCCAGCAGCTCGAAGGCTCACCCGAACACTGAAGCTTTCTTT

v_call: TRBV7-3
d_call: TRBD1
j_call: TRBJ2-6
clone_size: many
cdr3_aa: CASSSRPGQGVSGANVLTF
cdr3_nt: TGTGCCAGCAGCTCCCGTCCGGGACAGGGAGTCTCTGGGGCCAACGTCCTGACTTTC

v_call: TRBV4-2
d_call: TRBD2
j_call: TRBJ2-3
clone_size: -
cdr3_aa: CASSQRLADTQYF
cdr3_nt: TGTGCCAGCAGCCAGCGACTAGCGGATACGCAGTATTTT

v_call: TRBV20-1
d_call: -
j_call: TRBJ2-3
clone_size: many
cdr3_aa: CSARTLGLEDTQYF
cdr3_nt: TGCAGTGCTAGAACTCTAGGATTAGAAGATACGCAGTATTTT

v_call: TRBV6-4
d_call: -
j_call: TRBJ2-3
clone_size: -
cdr3_aa: CASSESGGNTQYF
cdr3_nt: TGTGCCAGCAGTGAATCTGGGGGTAACACGCAGTATTTT

v_call: TRBV5-1
d_call: -
j_call: TRBJ2-5
clone_size: -
cdr3_aa: CASSVGGDIRTGPRRETQYF
cdr3_nt: TGCGCCAGCAGCGTCGGGGGGGATATTAGGACAGGGCCGAGGAGGGAGACCCAGTACTTC

v_call: TRBV15
d_call: TRBD2
j_call: TRBJ2-1
clone_size: -
cdr3_aa: CATSRGLARTYNEQFF
cdr3_nt: TGTGCCACCAGCAGAGGACTAGCGCGTACCTACAATGAGCAGTTCTTC

v_call: TRBV12-3/TRBV12-4
d_call: TRBD2
j_call: TRBJ2-3
clone_size: many
cdr3_aa: CASTRLARTDTQYF
cdr3_nt: TGTGCCAGCACCCGACTAGCCCGCACAGATACGCAGTATTTT

v_call: TRBV6-2/TRBV6-3
d_call: -
j_call: TRBJ1-2
clone_size: many
cdr3_aa: CASSDKFYGYTF
cdr3_nt: TGTGCCAGCAGCGACAAGTTCTATGGCTACACCTTC

v_call: TRBV6-2/TRBV6-3
d_call: TRBD2
j_call: TRBJ2-1
clone_size: many
cdr3_aa: CASSWRLAGGNEQFF
cdr3_nt: TGTGCCAGCAGCTGGCGACTAGCGGGCGGCAATGAGCAGTTCTTC

v_call: TRBV29-1
d_call: -
j_call: TRBJ1-2
clone_size: many
cdr3_aa: CSVRAGGYGYTF
cdr3_nt: TGCAGCGTTCGGGCGGGGGGCTATGGCTACACCTTC

v_call: TRBV29-1
d_call: TRBD2
j_call: TRBJ2-5
clone_size: -
cdr3_aa: CSVEGLAGGETQYF
cdr3_nt: TGCAGCGTTGAAGGCCTAGCGGGCGGGGAGACCCAGTACTTC

v_call: TRBV5-4
d_call: -
j_call: TRBJ2-5
clone_size: many
cdr3_aa: CASSGRDIQETQYF
cdr3_nt: TGTGCCAGCAGCGGCCGGGACATCCAAGAGACCCAGTACTTC

v_call: TRBV18
d_call: -
j_call: TRBJ2-3
clone_size: many
cdr3_aa: CASSPSQGDTQYF
cdr3_nt: TGTGCCAGCTCACCATCCCAGGGAGATACGCAGTATTTT

v_call: TRBV6-1
d_call: -
j_call: TRBJ2-6
clone_size: many
cdr3_aa: CASSRGDSFYSGANVLTF
cdr3_nt: TGTGCCAGCAGCAGGGGGGACAGCTTTTACTCTGGGGCCAACGTCCTGACTTTC

v_call: TRBV4-3
d_call: -
j_call: TRBJ2-2
clone_size: many
cdr3_aa: CASSPTYLWGADTGELFF
cdr3_nt: TGCGCCAGCAGCCCTACCTATCTTTGGGGGGCCGACACCGGGGAGCTGTTTTTT

v_call: TRBV9
d_call: TRBD2
j_call: TRBJ2-1
clone_size: many
cdr3_aa: CASSDGTSGGNEQFF
cdr3_nt: TGTGCCAGCAGCGACGGGACTAGCGGGGGGAATGAGCAGTTCTTC

v_call: TRBV7-2
d_call: TRBD1
j_call: TRBJ1-5
clone_size: -
cdr3_aa: CASSLAGGGSSNQPQHF
cdr3_nt: TGTGCCAGCAGCTTAGCGGGAGGGGGCAGTAGCAATCAGCCCCAGCATTTT

v_call: TRBV7-9
d_call: -
j_call: TRBJ2-5
clone_size: many
cdr3_aa: CASRNREGWQETQYF
cdr3_nt: TGTGCCAGCAGAAACAGGGAAGGGTGGCAAGAGACCCAGTACTTC